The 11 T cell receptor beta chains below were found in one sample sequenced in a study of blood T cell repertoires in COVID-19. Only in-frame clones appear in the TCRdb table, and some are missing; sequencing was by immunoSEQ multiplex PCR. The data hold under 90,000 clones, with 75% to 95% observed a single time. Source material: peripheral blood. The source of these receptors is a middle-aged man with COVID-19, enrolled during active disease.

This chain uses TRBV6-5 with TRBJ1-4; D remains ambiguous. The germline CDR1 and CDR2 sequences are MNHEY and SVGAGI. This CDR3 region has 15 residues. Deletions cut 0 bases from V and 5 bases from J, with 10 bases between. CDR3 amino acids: CASSYSPGRNEKLFF. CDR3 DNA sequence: TGTGCCAGCAGTTACTCCCCGGGTCGCAATGAAAAACTGTTTTTT.

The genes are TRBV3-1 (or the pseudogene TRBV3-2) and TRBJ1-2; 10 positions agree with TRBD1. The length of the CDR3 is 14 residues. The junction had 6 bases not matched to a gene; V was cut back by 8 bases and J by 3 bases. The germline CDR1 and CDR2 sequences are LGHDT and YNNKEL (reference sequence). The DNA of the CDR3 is TGTGCCAGCGCCGCCGGGACAGGGGACTATGGCTACACCTTC. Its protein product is CASAAGTGDYGYTF.

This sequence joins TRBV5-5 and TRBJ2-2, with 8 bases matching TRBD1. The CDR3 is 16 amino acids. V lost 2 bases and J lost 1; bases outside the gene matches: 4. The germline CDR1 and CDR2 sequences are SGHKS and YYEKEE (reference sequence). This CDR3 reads CASSFSGTGNTGELFF. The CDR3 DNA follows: TGTGCCAGCAGCTTCTCCGGGACAGGGAACACCGGGGAGCTGTTTTTT.

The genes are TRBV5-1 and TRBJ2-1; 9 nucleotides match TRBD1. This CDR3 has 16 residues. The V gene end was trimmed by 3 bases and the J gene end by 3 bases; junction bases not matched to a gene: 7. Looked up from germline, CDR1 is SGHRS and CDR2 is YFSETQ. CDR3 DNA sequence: TGCGCCAGCAGCTGGGGGGACAGGGAAAGCTACAATGAGCAGTTCTTC. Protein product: CASSWGDRESYNEQFF.

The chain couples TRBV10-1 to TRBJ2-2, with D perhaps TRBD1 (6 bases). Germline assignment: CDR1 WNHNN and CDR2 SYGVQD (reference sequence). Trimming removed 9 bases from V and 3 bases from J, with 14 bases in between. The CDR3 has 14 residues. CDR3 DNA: TGCGCCAGTAGCCGACAGGCGGACACCGGGGAGCTGTTTTTT. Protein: CASSRQADTGELFF.

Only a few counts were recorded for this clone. In DNA form, the CDR3 reads TGTGCCAGCTGCCCAGTCACCGGGGAGCTGTTTTTT. Translated, it gives CASCPVTGELFF. This chain connects TRBV18 to TRBJ2-2; D is unclear. Germline lookup yields CDR1 KGHSH and CDR2 LQKENI. V was cut by 7 bases and J by 4 bases, with 7 bases left in between. The CDR3 is 12 residues long.

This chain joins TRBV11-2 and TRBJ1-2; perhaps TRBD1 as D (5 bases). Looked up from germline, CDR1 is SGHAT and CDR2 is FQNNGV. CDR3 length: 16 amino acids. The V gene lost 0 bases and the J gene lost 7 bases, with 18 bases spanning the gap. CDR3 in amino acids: CASSLDSQGRVGGYTF. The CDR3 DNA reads TGTGCCAGCAGCTTAGATTCCCAGGGTAGGGTCGGTGGCTACACCTTC. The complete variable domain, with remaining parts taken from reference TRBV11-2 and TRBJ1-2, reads EAGVAQSPRYKIIEKRQSVAFWCNPISGHATLYWYQQILGQGPKLLIQFQNNGVVDDSQLPKDRFSAERLKGVDSTLKIQPAKLEDSAVYLCASSLDSQGRVGGYTFGSGTRLTVV.

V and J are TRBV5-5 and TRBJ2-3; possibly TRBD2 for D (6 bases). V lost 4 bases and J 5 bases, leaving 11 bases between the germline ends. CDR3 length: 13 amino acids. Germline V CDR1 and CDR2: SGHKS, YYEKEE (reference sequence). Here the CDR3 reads CASSPGTVDTQYF. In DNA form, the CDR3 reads TGTGCCAGCAGCCCTGGGACTGTAGATACGCAGTATTTT. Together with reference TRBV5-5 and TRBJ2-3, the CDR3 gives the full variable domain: DAGVTQSPTHLIKTRGQQVTLRCSPISGHKSVSWYQQVLGQGPQFIFQYYEKEERGRGNFPDRFSARQFPNYSSELNVNALLLGDSALYLCASSPGTVDTQYFGPGTRLTVL.

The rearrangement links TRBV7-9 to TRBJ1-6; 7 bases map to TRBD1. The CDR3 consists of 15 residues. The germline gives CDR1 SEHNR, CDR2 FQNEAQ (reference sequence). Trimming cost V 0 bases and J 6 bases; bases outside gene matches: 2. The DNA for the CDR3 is TGTGCCAGCAGCTTAGCGGCAGGGGGTAATTCACCCCTCCACTTT. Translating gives CASSLAAGGNSPLHF.

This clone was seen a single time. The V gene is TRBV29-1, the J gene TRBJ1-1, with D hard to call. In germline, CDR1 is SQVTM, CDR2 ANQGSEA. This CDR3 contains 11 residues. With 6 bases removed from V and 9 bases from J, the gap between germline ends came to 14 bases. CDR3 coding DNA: TGCAGCGTCTTGGGCCGCGCGAAAGCTTTCTTT. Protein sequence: CSVLGRAKAFF.

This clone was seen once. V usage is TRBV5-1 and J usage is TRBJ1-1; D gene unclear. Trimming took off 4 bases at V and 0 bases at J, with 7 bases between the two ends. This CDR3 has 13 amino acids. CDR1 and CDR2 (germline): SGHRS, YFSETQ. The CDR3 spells CASSMTVNTEAFF. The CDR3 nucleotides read TGCGCCAGCAGCATGACTGTGAACACTGAAGCTTTCTTT.